The sequence of this T cell receptor beta chain was determined in a study of T-cell reconstitution after alpha-beta-depleted transplantation in children. This clonotype has at least ten counts. The antigen is unknown. General study findings and limits: Two months or so post-transplant, alpha-beta T cells reportedly derived from several hundred expanded graft clones. Several patients had high TCRbeta diversity at day 60; it came from surviving recipient T cells and thymic progenitors.

Unique molecular identifiers featured in how the TCRbeta library was prepared. A single record per CDR3 protein comes from TCRdb applying MiXCR to the PCR reads. The data show under 850,000 distinct CDR3 sequences, around 12% seen once. V lost 0 bases, J lost 2 bases, and 7 bases lay in between. Germline lookup yields CDR1 SGHRS and CDR2 YFSETQ. The CDR3 has 14 residues. This clonotype was obtained from a girl aged 2-9 years with congenital amegakaryocytic thrombocytopenia, due to receive a stem cell transplant. The sample consisted of PBMCs, taken before TCRalphabeta/CD19-depleted stem cell transplant. This chain links TRBV5-1 with TRBJ2-3, with no clear D. The CDR3 DNA follows: TGCGCCAGCAGCTTGGTGGTTTCCACAGATACGCAGTATTTT. It translates to CASSLVVSTDTQYF.